The source of this TCR beta chain is a study of OX40 agonist ivuxolimab in advanced cancers. Study as a whole: Every 2 weeks, ivuxolimab was infused into the patients intravenously at between 0.01 and 10 mg/kg.

Some clones are missing from TCRdb's copy, which holds only in-frame ones; the method was immunoSEQ multiplex PCR. Of under 85,000 clones listed, roughly 88% are singletons. Germline V gene lookup returns CDR1 KGHSH and CDR2 LQKENI. This CDR3 spans 14 amino acids. The V gene lost 4 bases and the J gene lost 1 base, with 10 bases spanning the gap. The specimen was CD4+ or CD8+ T cells sorted from blood, collected in a trial of the OX40 agonist ivuxolimab. The chain has TRBV18 and TRBJ1-1; D not resolved. This receptor was identified in an adult with an advanced solid tumor such as melanoma, head and neck, liver or kidney cancer. The CDR3 sequence is CASSRQDGNTEAFF. CDR3 coding DNA: TGTGCCAGCTCACGCCAGGACGGGAACACTGAAGCTTTCTTT.